This T cell receptor (beta chain) was captured in a study of T-cell memory formation after mild COVID-19. Overall study: The TCR clusters were mostly specific to one donor.

It was 5'RACE with constant-segment primers that produced the TCR alpha and TCR beta cDNA libraries, which carried sample barcodes and UMIs. TCRdb called the 5' RACE reads again in MiXCR, with one record for every CDR3 protein. The sample records fewer than 350,000 distinct CDR3 sequences, more than 15% being singletons. This clonotype was detected only a few times. Its antigen is as yet unknown. CDR1 is MGHRA, CDR2 YSYEKL, per germline. V was shortened by 0 bases and J by 0 bases, with 14 bases between the two germline ends. The CDR3 contains 17 residues. Study conclusions and caveats: CD4/CD8 balance held among clones contracting day 15 to 85, and later expanders leaned CD4+.

The sequence was collected from a man aged 18 to 30 who had mild COVID-19 (a few samples of this study predate the infection). Cell type and time point are not known. The chain links TRBV4-1 to TRBJ1-1; D unresolved. Sequencing used PBMCs or a T cell subset sorted from them (not recorded which). The CDR3 nucleotides read TGCGCCAGCAGCCAAGATTCCCCTCCACTCATGAACACTGAAGCTTTCTTT. It is translated as CASSQDSPPLMNTEAFF.